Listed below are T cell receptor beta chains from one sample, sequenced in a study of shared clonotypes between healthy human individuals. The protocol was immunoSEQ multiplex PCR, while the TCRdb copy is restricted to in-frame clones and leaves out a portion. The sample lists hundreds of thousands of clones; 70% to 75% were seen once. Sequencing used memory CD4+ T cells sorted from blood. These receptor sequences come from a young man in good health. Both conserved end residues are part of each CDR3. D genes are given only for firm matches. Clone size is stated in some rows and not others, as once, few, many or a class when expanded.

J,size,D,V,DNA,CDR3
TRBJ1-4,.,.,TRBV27,TGTGCCAGCAGTTTGCTCCCTGGAAGGTTGGGTGAAAAACTGTTTTTT,CASSLLPGRLGEKLFF
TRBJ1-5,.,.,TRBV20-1,TGCAGTGCTGGATATCAGCCCCAGCATTTT,CSAGYQPQHF
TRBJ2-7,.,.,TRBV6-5,TGTGCCAGCAGGAGAGTAGCAGGGGACTCCTACGAGCAGTACTTC,CASRRVAGDSYEQYF
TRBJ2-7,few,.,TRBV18,TGTGCCAGCTCACCACCGGGACAACCGTACGAGCAGTACTTC,CASSPPGQPYEQYF
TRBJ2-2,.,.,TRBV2,TGTGCCAGCATCCCCGGGACGGCGAACACCGGGGAGCTGTTTTTT,CASIPGTANTGELFF
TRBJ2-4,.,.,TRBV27,TGTGCCAGCAGCCCGCGGGGGCCACTGTCCGTAGCGAGTATAGCCAAAAACATTCAGTACTTC,CASSPRGPLSVASIAKNIQYF
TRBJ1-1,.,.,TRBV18,TGTGCCAGCTCACCCCAACCGTGGGGGTTGAACACTGAAGCTTTCTTT,CASSPQPWGLNTEAFF
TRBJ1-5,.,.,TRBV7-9,TGTGCCAGCAGCTTAGAACTACAGGGCAATAGCAATCAGCCCCAGCATTTT,CASSLELQGNSNQPQHF
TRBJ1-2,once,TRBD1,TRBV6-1,TGTGCCAGCAGTGAGAACAGGGGGCCGAACTATGGCTACACCTTC,CASSENRGPNYGYTF
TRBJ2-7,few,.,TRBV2,TGTGCCAGCAGTGGGCTAGTGGTCCACGAGCAGTACTTC,CASSGLVVHEQYF
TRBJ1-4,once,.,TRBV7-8,TGTGCCAGCACTGTGCGACCCCATGCAACTAATGAAAAACTGTTTTTT,CASTVRPHATNEKLFF
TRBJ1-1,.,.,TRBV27,TGTGCCAGCAGTTTTAAGTTGAACACTGAAGCTTTCTTT,CASSFKLNTEAFF
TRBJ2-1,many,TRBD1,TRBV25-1,TGTGCCAGCAGTGACCTAGGACAGGGAAGGTCCTACAATGAGCAGTTCTTC,CASSDLGQGRSYNEQFF
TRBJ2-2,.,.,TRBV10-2,TGCGCCAGCACCCCTGGGGGGAACACCGGGGAGCTGTTTTTT,CASTPGGNTGELFF
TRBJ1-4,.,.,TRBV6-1,TGTGCCAGCAGTGTGACCAGACTCCTTAATGAAAAACTGTTTTTT,CASSVTRLLNEKLFF
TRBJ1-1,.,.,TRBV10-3,TGTGCCATCAGTGTCAAGGGGAGCACTGAAGCTTTCTTT,CAISVKGSTEAFF
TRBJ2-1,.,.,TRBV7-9,TGTGCCAGCAGCTTAGCTAGGGCCGTCGGCGGCAGCAATGAGCAGTTCTTC,CASSLARAVGGSNEQFF
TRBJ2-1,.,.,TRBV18,TGTGCCAGCTCACCGACTACTAGCCCCTACAATGAGCAGTTCTTC,CASSPTTSPYNEQFF